Included here is one TCR beta chain sequence, with context. What it binds is not known. The entry originates in a study of memory CD4+ T cells and cytomegalovirus serostatus. The wider study: Donors were healthy Belgian adults, under 10 CMV seropositive and about 24 seronegative.

Methods used by the authors: After removing out-of-frame reads, around 2,000,000 distinct TCRbeta sequences remained. Sequencing used immunoSEQ multiplex PCR; TCRdb keeps in-frame clones, though not all of them. Clonal size and the V and J genes are those of that table, whereas D and trimming came from the DNA. The repertoire holds around 50,000 clones, approximately 78% seen once, with 0.8% to 1.2% in the top ten. The sort gate was single viable CD3+CD4+CD8-CD45RO+ cells for memory CD4+ T cells. Total CD4+ T cells were enriched by CD4 positive selection. Study-wide results and caveats: About 40% of the roughly 160 known CMV-associated TCRbeta sequences appeared in CD4+ memory.

The CDR3 sequence is 15 residues long. Germline CDR1 and CDR2: LNHDA and SQIVND (reference sequence). V shed 7 bases and J shed 4 bases, with 14 bases lying between them. Sequencing was carried out using memory CD4+ T cells from blood. This sequence was found in an adult in good health and CMV-seronegative. The rearrangement links TRBV19 to TRBJ2-6; possible D gene TRBD2, 5 bases. The CDR3 coding sequence is TGTGCCAGTACCCTCGGGGTTACCGGGGCCAACGTCCTGACTTTC. The encoded protein is CASTLGVTGANVLTF.